The 30 T cell receptor beta chains presented below share a single source sample, sequenced in a study of blood T cells in healthy people across ages. A second PCR, run for about 7 to 11 cycles, used a sample-barcoded 5' primer plus a J-beta primer mix. MiXCR was run by TCRdb on the 5' RACE reads, yielding one entry per CDR3 protein. The table includes around 2 million distinct CDR3 sequences, roughly two fifths detected once. Sequencing was done on a sample of blood. The receptors were sampled from a human donor in good health.

This clonotype came up a few times. This chain joins TRBV12-3 or TRBV12-4 and TRBJ1-2; 9 nucleotides line up with TRBD1. V lost 5 bases, J lost 8 bases, and 9 bases stayed unmatched. The CDR3 contains 14 residues. The DNA for the CDR3 is TGTGCCAGCAGTCCCCAACAGGGGGCTTGGGGCTACACCTTC. It encodes CASSPQQGAWGYTF.

Worth noting for this clonotype: The junction differs from germline at one of its ends, possibly a read error. The gene calls are TRBV12-3 or TRBV12-4 and TRBJ2-7; no clear D gene. This CDR3 spans 13 amino acids. The chain's CDR3 is CACSFVEDYEQYF. CDR3 in DNA: TGTGCCTGCAGTTTCGTTGAGGACTACGAGCAGTACTTC.

The chain links TRBV20-1 to TRBJ2-4, with D unresolved. TRBJ2-7 matches the DNA end more closely, so the J call is doubtful. The CDR3 is made up of 11 amino acids. Germline V gives CDR1 DFQATT, CDR2 SNEGSKA (reference sequence). CDR3 nucleotide sequence: TGCAGTGCGCCGTTTCGTGACGAGCAGTACTTC. Protein product: CSAPFRDEQYF.

A single count supports this clonotype. This may arise from a read error, as a much more abundant clone is one base away. The chain has TRBV29-1 and TRBJ2-3, with D unresolved. Germline CDR1 is SQVTM and CDR2 is ANQGSEA. The CDR3 contains 13 residues. CDR3: CGVEYGSTDTQYF. DNA of the CDR3: TGCGGCGTTGAGTACGGTAGCACAGATACGCAGTATTTT.

This chain uses TRBV6-2 or TRBV6-3 with TRBJ2-3; a weak D match, TRBD2 (6 bases). Trimming removed 5 bases from V and 5 bases from J, with 20 bases in between. Germline-derived CDR1 and CDR2 are MNHEY and SVGEGT. The CDR3 has 16 residues. DNA of the CDR3: TGTGCCAGCAGTATTGGACTCGCCAGGGAGGTAGATACGCAGTATTTT. This gives the protein CASSIGLAREVDTQYF.

The chain couples TRBV29-1 to TRBJ2-7, with D maybe TRBD1 (6 bases). V dropped 1 base and J dropped 2 bases, with 12 bases sitting between them. The CDR3 covers 14 residues. CDR1 SQVTM and CDR2 ANQGSEA come from the germline V gene. CDR3 sequence reads: CSVEGVGAAYEQYF. The CDR3 coding sequence is TGCAGCGTTGAAGGGGTGGGGGCCGCCTACGAGCAGTACTTC.

Only one count was recorded for this clonotype. The germline gene is not matched at one end of the junction; a read error may be the cause. The rearrangement joins TRBV9 to TRBJ1-1; maybe TRBD1 (5 bases). CDR1 and CDR2 from the germline V gene are SGDLS and YYNGEE. The CDR3 covers 14 residues. CDR3 bases: TGTGCCAGCAGCTCCAACCCCCTGGACACTGAAGTTTTCTTT. Its protein is CASSSNPLDTEVFF.

This clonotype was picked up a small number of times. The chain joins TRBV6-2 or TRBV6-3 to TRBJ2-5, with 9 bases that match TRBD1. Germline V gene sequence: CDR1 MNHEY, CDR2 SVGEGT. The CDR3 covers 14 residues. V dropped 6 bases and J dropped 5; count of bases not matched to a gene: 7. This CDR3 reads CASRWDRVVETQYF. DNA for the CDR3: TGTGCCAGCAGATGGGACAGGGTCGTGGAGACCCAGTACTTC.

This clonotype was detected a few times. The rearrangement links TRBV7-6 to TRBJ1-3; D not certain. V lost 1 base, J lost 0 bases, and 16 bases lay in between. The CDR3 has 18 amino acids. Germline V lookup: CDR1 SGHVS, CDR2 FNYEAQ. The CDR3 nucleotides read TGTGCCAGCAGCTTAGAAATTGGTATGACCAGCTCTGGAAACACCATATATTTT. This codes for CASSLEIGMTSSGNTIYF.

This clonotype was counted a few times. V and J are TRBV29-1 and TRBJ1-4; a weak D match, TRBD1 (5 bases). Germline assignment: CDR1 SQVTM and CDR2 ANQGSEA. V lost 2 bases and J 8 bases, leaving 12 bases between the germline ends. The CDR3 loop spans 13 amino acids. The DNA of the CDR3 is TGCAGCGTTGAATCCCAGGGCCCAGAAAAACTGTTTTTT. Residues: CSVESQGPEKLFF. The complete variable domain, with remaining parts taken from reference TRBV29-1 and TRBJ1-4, reads SAVISQKPSRDICQRGTSLTIQCQVDSQVTMMFWYRQQPGQSLTLIATANQGSEATYESGFVIDKFPISRPNLTFSTLTVSNMSPEDSSIYLCSVESQGPEKLFFGSGTQLSVL.

The chain recombines TRBV2 with TRBJ2-7, with TRBD1 matching over 8 bases. Trimming at V came to 4 bases and at J to 7 bases, leaving 3 bases not matched to a gene. Germline V lookup: CDR1 SNHLY, CDR2 FYNNEI. The length of the CDR3 is 12 residues. CDR3 DNA sequence: TGTGCCAGCAGTGGTAGACAGGGGGAGCAGTACTTC. Encoded protein: CASSGRQGEQYF.

This chain joins TRBV11-3 and TRBJ1-4; D perhaps matches TRBD1 (5 bases). This CDR3 has 14 amino acids. Trimming removed 5 bases from V and 2 bases from J, with 9 bases in between. Germline V gene sequence: CDR1 SGHNT, CDR2 YENEEA. CDR3 DNA: TGTGCCAGCAGCCTCCGGGACACTAATGAAAAACTGTTTTTT. This codes for CASSLRDTNEKLFF. Complete variable domain (other parts from reference TRBV11-3 and TRBJ1-4): EAGVVQSPRYKIIEKKQPVAFWCNPISGHNTLYWYLQNLGQGPELLIRYENEEAVDDSQLPKDRFSAERLKGVDSTLKIQPAELGDSAVYLCASSLRDTNEKLFFGSGTQLSVL.

This chain links TRBV4-3 with TRBJ2-7, with TRBD1 matching over 9 bases. CDR3 length equals 16 residues. Germline CDR1 LGHNA, CDR2 YSLEER. V lost 4 bases, J lost 5 bases, and 12 bases stayed unmatched. The CDR3 protein is CASSLRYGTGLHEQYF. For the CDR3, the DNA is TGCGCCAGCAGCCTAAGATACGGGACAGGGCTTCACGAGCAGTACTTC.

CDR3 sequence: CASSYSKWQDRTYEQYF. The CDR3, as DNA: TGTGCCAGCAGTTACTCGAAATGGCAGGACAGGACCTACGAGCAGTACTTC. The V call is TRBV6-2 or TRBV6-3, the J call TRBJ2-4; 7 bases match TRBD1. The J call may be wrong; the DNA end is better matched by TRBJ2-7. The CDR3 covers 17 residues. Germline-derived CDR1 and CDR2 are MNHEY and SVGEGT.

The chain combines TRBV24-1 with TRBJ2-1; D is undetermined. Per the germline V gene, CDR1 is KGHDR and CDR2 is SFDVKD. The CDR3 contains 14 residues. V lost 6 bases, J lost 1 base, and 9 bases lay in between. The CDR3: CATSFGGSYNEQFF. The CDR3 nucleotides read TGTGCCACCAGTTTCGGTGGGTCCTACAATGAGCAGTTCTTC.

J is TRBJ2-7 and V is TRBV11-2; possibly TRBD2 for D (6 bases). V was pared by 3 bases and J by 2 bases, with 14 bases between. CDR3 length: 15 residues. Germline CDR1 SGHAT, CDR2 FQNNGV. CDR3 protein: CASSFGGAGAYEQYF. In DNA form, the CDR3 reads TGTGCCAGCAGCTTCGGCGGGGCAGGAGCCTACGAGCAGTACTTC.

The chain is built from TRBV4-1 and TRBJ1-5; maybe TRBD1 (6 bases). Germline CDR1 reads MGHRA; CDR2 reads YSYEKL. There are 16 residues in the CDR3. Trimming left V 4 bases short and J 0 bases short, with 13 bases between. For the CDR3, the DNA is TGCGCCAGCAGCCCTAGACAGGCCTTTAGCAATCAGCCCCAGCATTTT. Protein sequence: CASSPRQAFSNQPQHF.

This clonotype has only a few counts. V gene TRBV3-1 combines with J gene TRBJ2-4; 9 nucleotides align to TRBD2. Trimming cost V 2 bases and J 6 bases; bases outside gene matches: 2. The CDR3 is 14 amino acids. Germline-derived CDR1 and CDR2 are LGHDT and YNNKEL (reference sequence). The CDR3 DNA is TGTGCCAGCAGCCAACTGGGACTAGCAAACATTCAGTACTTC. Residues: CASSQLGLANIQYF.

The CDR3 DNA is TGCGCCAGCAGCGTCCGAATGGCCTACGAGCAGTACTTC. Protein: CASSVRMAYEQYF. The rearrangement links TRBV4-3 to TRBJ2-7; D call uncertain. V was cut by 5 bases and J by 2 bases, with 10 bases left in between. The germline CDR1 and CDR2 sequences are LGHNA and YSLEER. The CDR3 has 13 amino acids.

This chain links TRBV10-3 with TRBJ2-3; 10 bases are shared with TRBD2. The junction had 1 base not matched to a gene; V was cut back by 4 bases and J by 0 bases. The CDR3 is made up of 15 amino acids. Germline CDR1 is ENHRY and CDR2 is SYGVKD. CDR3: CAISASGGSTDTQYF. CDR3 DNA: TGTGCCATCAGTGCTAGCGGGGGAAGCACAGATACGCAGTATTTT.

The V gene is TRBV28, the J gene TRBJ2-4; D is perhaps TRBD1 or TRBD2 (5 bases each). The end of the DNA is better explained by TRBJ2-7, so the J call may be wrong. The CDR3 length is 16 residues. Per the germline V gene, CDR1 is MDHEN and CDR2 is SYDVKM. The CDR3 here is CASSSAGTPGPYEQYV. The DNA of the CDR3 is TGTGCCAGCAGTAGCGCCGGGACCCCGGGTCCCTACGAGCAGTACGTC.

This clonotype turned up a few times. The V call is TRBV6-6, the J call TRBJ1-4; D is ambiguous. With 6 bases removed from V and 16 bases from J, the gap between germline ends came to 18 bases. The germline gives CDR1 MNHNY, CDR2 SVGAGI (reference sequence). This CDR3 has 12 residues. CDR3 region: CASRPGGSEKFF. Written as DNA, the CDR3 is TGTGCCAGCAGGCCAGGCGGATCAGAGAAGTTTTTT.

The chain links TRBV5-1 to TRBJ2-2; weak D call: TRBD1 (5 bases). Germline CDR1 and CDR2: SGHRS and YFSETQ. The V and J ends lost 1 base and 7 bases respectively, with 17 bases between them. This CDR3 contains 16 residues. CDR3 in amino acids: CASSLFGQGTDGELFF. The CDR3 DNA follows: TGCGCCAGCAGCTTGTTCGGCCAGGGAACCGACGGGGAGCTGTTTTTT.

V and J are TRBV10-3 and TRBJ1-5; the D is unclear. This CDR3 has 13 amino acids. The V end was cut by 7 bases, the J end by 4 bases, with 11 bases between. Germline-derived CDR1 and CDR2 are ENHRY and SYGVKD. For the CDR3, the DNA is TGTGCCATCACTATGGACGTTAATCAGCCCCAGCATTTT. It encodes CAITMDVNQPQHF.

This clonotype has only a few counts. The genes are TRBV9 and TRBJ1-4, with TRBD1 identical over 7 bases. Looked up from germline, CDR1 is SGDLS and CDR2 is YYNGEE. Unmatched junction bases numbered 8, after V lost 3 bases and J lost 6 bases. The CDR3 runs 15 residues. The CDR3 DNA reads as TGTGCCAGCAGCGCAGGGGGAGTGGGTTATGAAAAACTGTTTTTT. It yields the protein CASSAGGVGYEKLFF.

This rearrangement joins TRBV12-3 or TRBV12-4 to TRBJ2-4, with a possible D match to TRBD1 (6 bases). The J call is in doubt because the DNA end fits TRBJ2-7 better. The CDR3 loop spans 15 amino acids. The CDR3 DNA reads as TGTGCCAGCAGTTTAGGGGGGCCAGGGTACTACGAGCAGTACTTC. It encodes CASSLGGPGYYEQYF.

This clonotype was seen repeatedly, ten times or more. The rearrangement links TRBV20-1 to TRBJ2-5; D is unclear. Per germline, CDR1 DFQATT and CDR2 SNEGSKA (reference sequence). The CDR3 has 14 residues. V lost 2 bases to trimming and J lost 0 bases, with 10 bases between them. CDR3 nucleotides: TGCAGTGCTAGAACTTATACCCACCAAGAGACCCAGTACTTC. Translating it yields CSARTYTHQETQYF.

The genes are TRBV28 and TRBJ2-7, with D perhaps TRBD1 (6 bases). The CDR3 is 12 amino acids. The V end was cut by 6 bases, the J end by 5 bases, with 11 bases between. The germline V gene has CDR1 MDHEN and CDR2 SYDVKM. The chain's CDR3 is CASRTTGDEQYF. DNA for the CDR3: TGTGCCAGCAGGACGACAGGTGACGAGCAGTACTTC. The variable domain in full, completed from reference TRBV28 and TRBJ2-7, reads DVKVTQSSRYLVKRTGEKVFLECVQDMDHENMFWYRQDPGLGLRLIYFSYDVKMKEKGDIPEGYSVSREKKERFSLILESASTNQTSMYLCASRTTGDEQYFGPGTRLTVT.

The rearrangement links TRBV5-5 to TRBJ1-4; D gene unclear. CDR1 SGHKS and CDR2 YYEKEE come from the germline V gene (reference sequence). Trimming left V 0 bases short and J 0 bases short, with 12 bases between. There are 17 residues in the CDR3. This CDR3 is CASSLAGEEATNEKLFF. Written as DNA, the CDR3 is TGTGCCAGCAGCTTGGCCGGGGAAGAGGCAACTAATGAAAAACTGTTTTTT.

The chain combines TRBV7-2 with TRBJ2-7; possibly TRBD1 or TRBD2 for D (7 bases each). The DNA end lines up better with TRBJ2-5; the J call may be wrong. The CDR3 length is 15 residues. Germline V CDR1 and CDR2: SGHTA, FQGNSA. Written as DNA, the CDR3 is TGTGCCAGCAGCCCTCAGACAGGGAGGGAGGAGACCCAGTACTTC. This codes for CASSPQTGREETQYF.